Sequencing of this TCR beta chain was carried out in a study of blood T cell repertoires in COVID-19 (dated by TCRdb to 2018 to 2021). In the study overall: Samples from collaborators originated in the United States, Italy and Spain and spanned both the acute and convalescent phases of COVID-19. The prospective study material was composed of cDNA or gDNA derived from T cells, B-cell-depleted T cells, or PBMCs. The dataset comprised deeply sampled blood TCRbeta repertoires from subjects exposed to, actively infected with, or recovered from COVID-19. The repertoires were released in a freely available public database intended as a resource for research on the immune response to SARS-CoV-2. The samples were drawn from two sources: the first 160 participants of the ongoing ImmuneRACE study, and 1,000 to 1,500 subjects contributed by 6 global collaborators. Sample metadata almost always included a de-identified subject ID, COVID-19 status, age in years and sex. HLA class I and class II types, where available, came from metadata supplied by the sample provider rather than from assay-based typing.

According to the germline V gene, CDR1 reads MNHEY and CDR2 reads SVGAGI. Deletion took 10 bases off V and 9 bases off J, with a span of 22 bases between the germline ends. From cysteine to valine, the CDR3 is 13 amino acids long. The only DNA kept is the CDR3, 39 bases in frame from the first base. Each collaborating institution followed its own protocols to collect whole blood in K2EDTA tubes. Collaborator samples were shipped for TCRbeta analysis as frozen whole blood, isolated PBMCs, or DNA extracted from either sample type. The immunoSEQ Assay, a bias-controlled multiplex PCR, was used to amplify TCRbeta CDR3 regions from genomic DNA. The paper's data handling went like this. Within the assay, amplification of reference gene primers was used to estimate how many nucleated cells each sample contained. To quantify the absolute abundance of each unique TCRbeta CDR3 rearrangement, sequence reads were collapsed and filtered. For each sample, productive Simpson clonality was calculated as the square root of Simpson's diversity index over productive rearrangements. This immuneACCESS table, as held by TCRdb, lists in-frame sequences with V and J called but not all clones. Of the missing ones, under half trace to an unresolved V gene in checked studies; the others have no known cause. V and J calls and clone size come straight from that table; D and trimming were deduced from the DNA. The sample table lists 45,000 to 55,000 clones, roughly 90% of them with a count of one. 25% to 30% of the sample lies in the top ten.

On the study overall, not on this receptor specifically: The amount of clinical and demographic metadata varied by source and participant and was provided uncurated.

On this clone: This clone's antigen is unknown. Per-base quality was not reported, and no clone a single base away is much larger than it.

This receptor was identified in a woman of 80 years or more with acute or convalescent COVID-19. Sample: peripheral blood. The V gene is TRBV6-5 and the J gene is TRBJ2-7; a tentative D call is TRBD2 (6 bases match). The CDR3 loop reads CATAPGTGDRQYV. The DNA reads TGTGCCACCGCACCTGGGACGGGGGATCGGCAGTACGTC.